One and the same sample provided the 21 T cell receptor beta chains below, sequenced in a study of graft-versus-host responses after intestinal transplantation. TCRdb keeps only in-frame clones here, not all; method: immunoSEQ multiplex PCR. The sample records 96,000 or so clones, 80% to 95% being singletons. These receptors' antigens are unknown. Material: unstimulated CD4+ T cells sorted from spleen or lymph node cells, obtained before intestinal transplant. The receptors come from a human donor who received an intestinal transplant.

In nucleotides, the CDR3 is TGTGCCAGCAGTTACTGGGGATCAAACGGGAGTAGCTACAATGAGCAGTTCTTC. This encodes CASSYWGSNGSSYNEQFF. J is TRBJ2-1 and V is TRBV6-7; possibly TRBD2 for D (6 bases). TRBV6-7 falls under the ORF class, with uncertain function. V was trimmed by 1 base and J by 3 bases, leaving 19 bases between them. This CDR3 is 18 amino acids long.

The J gene is TRBJ2-5, the V gene TRBV5-1, with D possibly TRBD2 on 5 matching bases. CDR1 and CDR2 (germline): SGHRS, YFSETQ. Trimming removed 1 base from V and 4 bases from J, with 8 bases in between. The CDR3 contains 13 residues. The CDR3 loop is CASSLIAGETQYF. The CDR3 DNA is TGCGCCAGCAGCTTGATCGCGGGAGAGACCCAGTACTTC. The full variable domain, rest sourced from reference TRBV5-1 and TRBJ2-5, is KAGVTQTPRYLIKTRGQQVTLSCSPISGHRSVSWYQQTPGQGLQFLFEYFSETQRNKGNFPGRFSGRQFSNSRSEMNVSTLELGDSALYLCASSLIAGETQYFGPGTRLLVL.

The chain is built from TRBV4-3 and TRBJ1-4; D is perhaps TRBD1 (6 bases). V gave up 4 bases and J gave up 10 bases, with 16 bases separating them. Looked up from germline, CDR1 is LGHNA and CDR2 is YSLEER. The CDR3 is 14 residues long. The CDR3 nucleotides read TGCGCCAGCAGCCGGAGGAAGGGGGTGGGAAAACTGTTTTTT. Amino acid sequence: CASSRRKGVGKLFF.

V is TRBV30 and J is TRBJ1-3; possibly TRBD1 for D (5 bases). Trimming took 8 bases from V and 0 from J, leaving 11 bases between them. This CDR3 contains 13 residues. CDR1 and CDR2 (germline): GTSNPN, SVGIG (reference sequence). This CDR3 is CAMTVISGNTIYF. The CDR3 nucleotides read TGTGCCATGACAGTGATCTCTGGAAACACCATATATTTT.

J is TRBJ2-3 and V is TRBV6-5; D perhaps matches TRBD2 (6 bases). Germline CDR1 reads MNHEY; CDR2 reads SVGAGI. Trimming cost V 6 bases and J 5 bases, with 18 bases left between them. The CDR3 is 15 residues long. CDR3 in amino acids: CASRRRLGVVDTQYF. The CDR3, as DNA: TGTGCCAGCAGACGCCGACTAGGAGTGGTAGATACGCAGTATTTT.

The rearrangement links TRBV25-1 to TRBJ1-1, with D unclear. Germline CDR1 reads MGHDK; CDR2 reads SYGVNS. CDR3 size: 15 residues. V lost 2 bases, J lost 11 bases, and 21 bases lay in between. CDR3 region: CASSEVHNGRWEAFF. For the CDR3, the DNA is TGTGCCAGCAGTGAAGTCCATAACGGCAGGTGGGAGGCTTTCTTT.

The rearrangement joins TRBV18 to TRBJ2-3; D is unclear. The V end lost 3 bases, the J end lost 0 bases, and 10 bases lay between the germline ends. Germline lookup yields CDR1 KGHSH and CDR2 LQKENI. This CDR3 has 15 amino acids. CDR3 sequence: CASSPLWASTDTQYF. CDR3 nucleotides: TGTGCCAGCTCACCCCTTTGGGCCAGCACAGATACGCAGTATTTT.

The gene calls are TRBV7-9 and TRBJ2-7; the match to TRBD2 covers 7 bases. Per germline, CDR1 SEHNR and CDR2 FQNEAQ (reference sequence). The CDR3 runs to 18 residues. V was clipped by 3 bases and J by 3 bases; unmatched bases: 17. The CDR3 region has the DNA TGTGCCAGCAGCTTTCCCCGGAAGGCGGGAGTGTCGGGCTACGAGCAGTACTTC. It encodes CASSFPRKAGVSGYEQYF.

In its sample, this clone was seen once. The chain has TRBV21-1 and TRBJ2-1; the listed D gene, TRBD2, was not tested against the DNA. TRBV21-1 has pseudogene status. The CDR3 spans 19 residues. CDR3 in DNA: TGTGCCAGCAGCTACAAAGGGAGGAGCGGGTCCGGCTCCTACAATGAGCAGTTCTTC. Its translation: CASSYKGRSGSGSYNEQFF.

This clone came up once. V and J are TRBV6-6 and TRBJ2-7; the D gene is possibly TRBD1 (5 bases). Between the trimmed V and J ends, which lost 5 bases and 6 bases, there was a span of 14 bases. There are 13 residues in the CDR3. Germline CDR1 and CDR2: MNHNY and SVGAGI (reference sequence). For the CDR3, the DNA is TGTGCCAGCAGTCGCCAGGGCGGCCGCGAGCAGTACTTC. It translates to CASSRQGGREQYF.

This clone came up once. V gene TRBV2 combines with J gene TRBJ1-6; D call uncertain. The length of the CDR3 is 13 residues. V was trimmed by 7 bases and J by 10 bases, leaving 14 bases between them. CDR1 is SNHLY, CDR2 FYNNEI, per germline. The CDR3, as DNA: TGTGCCAGCAAGGAGGGATTGGGATCACCCCTCCACTTT. It specifies CASKEGLGSPLHF.

This chain connects TRBV5-4 to TRBJ2-2, with D tentatively TRBD1 (5 bases). Germline V gives CDR1 SGHNT, CDR2 YYREEE (reference sequence). The CDR3 loop spans 16 amino acids. Trimming removed 2 bases at V and 1 base at J, with 12 bases between. The chain's CDR3 is CASSFPARENTGELFF. The CDR3 DNA reads as TGTGCCAGCAGCTTTCCGGCCAGGGAGAACACCGGGGAGCTGTTTTTT.

This chain links TRBV5-6 with TRBJ2-2; D gene ambiguous. The germline V and J ends were trimmed by 3 bases and 4 bases, with 7 bases remaining between them. Per the germline V gene, CDR1 is SGHDT and CDR2 is YYEEEE. The CDR3 has 13 residues. This CDR3 reads CASSSDFTGELFF. The CDR3 bases are TGTGCCAGCAGCTCAGATTTCACCGGGGAGCTGTTTTTT. Full variable domain (missing parts from reference TRBV5-6 and TRBJ2-2): DAGVTQSPTHLIKTRGQQVTLRCSPKSGHDTVSWYQQALGQGPQFIFQYYEEEERQRGNFPDRFSGHQFPNYSSELNVNALLLGDSALYLCASSSDFTGELFFGEGSRLTVL.

V and J are TRBV7-2 and TRBJ2-3; 11 nucleotides line up with TRBD2. CDR1 SGHTA and CDR2 FQGNSA come from the germline V gene. The J segment lost 2 bases and the V segment lost 5 bases, leaving 6 bases of the junction unmatched. The CDR3 length is 16 residues. DNA of the CDR3: TGTGCCAGCAGCGAACGACTAGCGGGGTACACAGATACGCAGTATTTT. Translated: CASSERLAGYTDTQYF. Based on the CDR3 plus reference TRBV7-2 and TRBJ2-3, the full variable domain is GAGVSQSPSNKVTEKGKDVELRCDPISGHTALYWYRQSLGQGLEFLIYFQGNSAPDKSGLPSDRFSAERTGGSVSTLTIQRTQQEDSAVYLCASSERLAGYTDTQYFGPGTRLTVL.

The chain carries TRBV29-1 and TRBJ2-2; weak D call: TRBD1 (6 bases). V was shortened by 7 bases and J by 9 bases, with 15 bases between the two germline ends. The CDR3 sequence is 12 residues long. The germline gives CDR1 SQVTM, CDR2 ANQGSEA. CDR3 sequence reads: CSASGAKWELFF. For the CDR3, the DNA is TGCAGCGCTTCAGGGGCGAAGTGGGAGCTGTTTTTT.

This chain uses TRBV4-3 with TRBJ2-7; 9 bases are a match to TRBD1. The V gene's germline CDR1 is LGHNA and CDR2 YSLEER. V dropped 4 bases and J dropped 3; count of bases not matched to a gene: 7. The CDR3 contains 15 residues. In DNA form, the CDR3 reads TGCGCCAGCAGCCGGGGACAGGGAGGCTTCTACGAGCAGTACTTC. This sequence encodes CASSRGQGGFYEQYF.

The CDR3 nucleotides are TGTGCCTGGGGTCAACTAGCGCCAGGCGTCTCTGGGGCCAACGTCCTGACTTTC. Translation gives CAWGQLAPGVSGANVLTF. The chain carries TRBV30 and TRBJ2-6; 7 bases map to TRBD2. The CDR3 consists of 18 residues. Germline CDR1 reads GTSNPN; CDR2 reads SVGIG (reference sequence). Losses at the gene ends were 5 bases for V and 0 bases for J; bases not matched to a gene: 13.

V is TRBV2 and J is TRBJ2-5; no clear D. Trimming removed 5 bases at V and 5 bases at J, with 12 bases between. The CDR3 extends over 13 amino acids. Germline assignment: CDR1 SNHLY and CDR2 FYNNEI. CDR3 amino acids: CASSPNRRETQYF. For the CDR3, the DNA is TGTGCCAGCAGTCCGAACCGCCGGGAGACCCAGTACTTC.

This chain joins TRBV28 and TRBJ2-3, with D perhaps matching TRBD2 (6 bases). Looked up from germline, CDR1 is MDHEN and CDR2 is SYDVKM. The V end was cut by 8 bases, the J end by 7 bases, with 19 bases between. The CDR3 is made up of 14 amino acids. CDR3 in DNA: TGTGCCAGCTGTGGCACTAGCCCATATAATACGCAGTATTTT. It translates to CASCGTSPYNTQYF.

This chain connects TRBV9 to TRBJ2-2; possibly TRBD2 for D (5 bases). The CDR3 is 15 amino acids. CDR1 and CDR2 (germline): SGDLS, YYNGEE. V shed 6 bases and J shed 2 bases, with 14 bases lying between them. CDR3 nucleotides: TGTGCCAGCACCCGCGGGTATCCAAACACCGGGGAGCTGTTTTTT. This gives the protein CASTRGYPNTGELFF.

CDR3 region: CAWSRDRSSSYNSPLHF. The CDR3 region has the DNA TGTGCCTGGAGTCGGGACAGGTCGAGCTCCTATAATTCACCCCTCCACTTT. This chain uses TRBV30 with TRBJ1-6; 8 bases match TRBD1. Looked up from germline, CDR1 is GTSNPN and CDR2 is SVGIG (reference sequence). V was clipped by 2 bases and J by 0 bases; unmatched bases: 6. This CDR3 region has 17 residues.